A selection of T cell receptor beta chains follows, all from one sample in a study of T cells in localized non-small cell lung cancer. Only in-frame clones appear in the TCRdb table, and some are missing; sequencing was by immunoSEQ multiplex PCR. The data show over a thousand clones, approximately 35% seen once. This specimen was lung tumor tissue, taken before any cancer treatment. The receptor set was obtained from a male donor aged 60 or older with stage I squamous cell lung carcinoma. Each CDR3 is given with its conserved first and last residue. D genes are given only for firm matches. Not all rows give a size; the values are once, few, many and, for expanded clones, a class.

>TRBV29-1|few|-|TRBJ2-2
CSVGRARTGELFF
TGCAGCGTTGGCAGGGCACGCACCGGGGAGCTGTTTTTT
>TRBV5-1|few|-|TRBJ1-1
CASGTGQGNTEAFF
TGCGCCAGCGGGACTGGGCAGGGGAACACTGAAGCTTTCTTT
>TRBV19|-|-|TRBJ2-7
CASSAGIGGFYEQYF
TGTGCCAGTAGTGCTGGGATAGGCGGGTTCTACGAGCAGTACTTC
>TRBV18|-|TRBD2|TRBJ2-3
CASSPILAGAPKIDTQYF
TGTGCCAGCTCACCGATACTAGCGGGAGCTCCTAAAATAGATACGCAGTATTTT
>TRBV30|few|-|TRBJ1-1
CAWKRTLNTEAFF
TGTGCCTGGAAACGGACATTGAACACTGAAGCTTTCTTT
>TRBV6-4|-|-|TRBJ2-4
CASSRSDIQYF
TGTGCCAGCAGCCGTTCGGACATTCAGTACTTC
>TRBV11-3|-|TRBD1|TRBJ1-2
CASSSNTGTGGYGYTF
TGTGCCAGCAGCTCTAACACCGGGACAGGCGGCTATGGCTACACCTTC
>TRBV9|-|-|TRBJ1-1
CASSVGGTLRPEAFF
TGTGCCAGCAGCGTAGGGGGGACACTGAGGCCTGAAGCTTTCTTT
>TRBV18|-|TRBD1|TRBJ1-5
CASSPGQGIGNQPQHF
TGTGCCAGCTCACCTGGACAGGGGATTGGCAATCAGCCCCAGCATTTT
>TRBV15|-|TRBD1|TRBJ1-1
CATSSTGGAFEAFF
TGTGCCACCAGCTCAACAGGGGGCGCCTTCGAAGCTTTCTTT
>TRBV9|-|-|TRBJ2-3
CASTTSSYTDTQYF
TGTGCCAGCACTACTAGCTCGTACACAGATACGCAGTATTTT
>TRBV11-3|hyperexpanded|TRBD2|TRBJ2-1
CASSLREETYNEQFF
TGTGCCAGCAGCTTGCGGGAGGAAACCTACAATGAGCAGTTCTTC
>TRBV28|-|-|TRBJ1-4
CASSPSGSGNEKLFF
TGTGCCAGCAGTCCGAGTGGGTCGGGAAATGAAAAACTGTTTTTT
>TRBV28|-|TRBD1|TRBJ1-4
CASSSGGTTNEKLFF
TGTGCCAGCAGCTCAGGGGGAACAACTAATGAAAAACTGTTTTTT
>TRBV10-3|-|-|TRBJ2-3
CASSEYASTNTQYF
TGTGCCAGCAGTGAGTACGCTAGCACAAATACACAGTATTTT
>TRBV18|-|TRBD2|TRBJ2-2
CASSPPGTKNTGELFF
TGTGCCAGCTCCCCCCCCGGGACTAAGAACACCGGGGAGCTGTTTTTT
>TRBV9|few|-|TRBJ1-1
CASSVLRDNTEAFF
TGTGCCAGCAGCGTACTGCGGGACAACACTGAAGCTTTCTTT
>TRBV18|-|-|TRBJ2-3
CASSPEGDTQYF
TGTGCCAGCTCACCTGAGGGAGATACGCAGTATTTT
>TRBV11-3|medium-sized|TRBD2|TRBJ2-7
CASSPGFGEGYEQYF
TGTGCCAGCAGCCCAGGGTTCGGGGAGGGATACGAGCAGTACTTC
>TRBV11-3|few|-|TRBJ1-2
CASSLNQGRLDYGYTF
TGTGCCAGCAGCCTTAATCAGGGGAGACTGGACTATGGCTACACCTTC
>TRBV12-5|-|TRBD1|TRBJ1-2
CASGLATGGYNYGYTF
TGTGCTAGTGGTTTGGCAACAGGGGGGTATAACTATGGCTACACCTTC
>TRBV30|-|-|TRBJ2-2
CAWSVGGKINTGELFF
TGTGCCTGGAGTGTCGGTGGAAAAATAAACACCGGGGAGCTGTTTTTT
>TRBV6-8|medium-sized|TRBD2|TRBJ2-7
CASSPPASGTREQYF
TGTGCCAGCAGTCCCCCGGCTAGCGGGACCCGCGAGCAGTACTTC
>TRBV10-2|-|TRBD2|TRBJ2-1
CASSDETSGTNEQFF
TGCGCCAGCAGTGACGAGACTAGCGGGACCAATGAGCAGTTCTTC
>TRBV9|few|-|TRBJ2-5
CASSEAFETQYF
TGTGCCAGCAGTGAAGCATTCGAGACCCAGTACTTC
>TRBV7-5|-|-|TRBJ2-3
CASSLDGSGSTDTQYF
TGTGCCAGCAGCTTGGATGGTAGCGGGAGCACAGATACGCAGTATTTT
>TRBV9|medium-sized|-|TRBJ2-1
CASRTGTLSEQFF
TGTGCCAGCAGGACCGGGACTCTGAGTGAGCAGTTCTTC
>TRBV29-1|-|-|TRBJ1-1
CSVGVQGGEAFF
TGCAGCGTTGGGGTCCAGGGCGGAGAAGCTTTCTTT
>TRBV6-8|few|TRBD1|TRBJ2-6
CASSPPQGAAGANVLTF
TGTGCCAGCAGTCCCCCCCAGGGGGCGGCCGGGGCCAACGTCCTGACTTTC
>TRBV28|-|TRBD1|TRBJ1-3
CASSLGTGAGNTIYF
TGTGCCAGCAGTTTGGGGACAGGGGCTGGAAACACCATATATTTT
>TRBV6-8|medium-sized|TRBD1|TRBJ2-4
CAIKPGQGELAKNIQYF
TGTGCCATCAAACCGGGACAGGGAGAACTAGCCAAAAACATTCAGTACTTC
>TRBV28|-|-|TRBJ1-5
CASSGTGQPQHF
TGTGCCAGCAGTGGGACGGGTCAGCCCCAGCATTTT
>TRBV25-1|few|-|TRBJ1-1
CASSRQMNTEAFF
TGTGCCAGCAGTCGCCAGATGAACACTGAAGCTTTCTTT
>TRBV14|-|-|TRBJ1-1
CASSHIKQKNTEAFF
TGTGCCAGCAGCCATATTAAACAGAAGAACACTGAAGCTTTCTTT
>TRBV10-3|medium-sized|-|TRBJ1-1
CASDLQAAEAFF
TGTGCCAGCGACTTACAGGCGGCTGAAGCTTTCTTT
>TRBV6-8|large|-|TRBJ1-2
CASSPRDPSPRTF
TGTGCCAGCAGCCCCAGGGATCCATCACCCCGCACCTTC
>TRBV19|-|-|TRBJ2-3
CASTAQGRNTQYF
TGTGCCAGTACCGCCCAGGGGCGAAATACGCAGTATTTT
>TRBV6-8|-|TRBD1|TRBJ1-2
CASSYCRGRIRGGTF
TGTGCCAGCAGTTACTGCAGGGGGAGAATCAGAGGAGGGACCTTC
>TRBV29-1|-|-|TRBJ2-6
CSVFLSGANVLTF
TGCAGCGTTTTTCTTTCTGGGGCCAACGTCCTGACTTTC
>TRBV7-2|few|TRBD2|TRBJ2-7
CASSLTSGYSYEQYF
TGTGCCAGCAGCTTGACTAGCGGCTACTCCTACGAGCAGTACTTC
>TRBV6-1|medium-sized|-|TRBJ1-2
CASSEEWGQDGYTF
TGTGCCAGCAGTGAAGAGTGGGGACAAGATGGCTACACCTTC
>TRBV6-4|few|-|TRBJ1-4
CASSPRDEMAVRNEKLFF
TGTGCCAGTAGTCCCAGGGACGAAATGGCCGTCCGTAATGAAAAACTGTTTTTT
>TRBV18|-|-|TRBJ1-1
CASSLSANTEAFF
TGTGCCAGCTCACTGTCGGCTAACACTGAAGCTTTCTTT
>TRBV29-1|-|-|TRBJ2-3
CSGQGQADGTQYF
TGCAGCGGGCAGGGCCAGGCAGACGGTACGCAGTATTTT
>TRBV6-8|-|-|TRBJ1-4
CASNPRDTNEKLFF
TGTGCCAGCAATCCCAGGGATACAAATGAAAAACTGTTTTTT
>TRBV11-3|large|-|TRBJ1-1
CASSLTLRNTEAFF
TGTGCCAGCAGCTTGACCCTCAGGAACACTGAAGCTTTCTTT
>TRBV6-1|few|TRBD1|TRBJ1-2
CASSEALQGASDGYTF
TGTGCCAGCAGTGAAGCTTTACAGGGGGCGAGTGATGGCTACACCTTC
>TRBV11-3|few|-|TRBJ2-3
CASSSGLADSTDTQYF
TGTGCCAGCAGCTCAGGACTGGCGGATAGCACAGATACGCAGTATTTT
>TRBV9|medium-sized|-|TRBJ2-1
CASSVVSGVPYNEQFF
TGTGCCAGCAGCGTAGTTTCGGGAGTGCCCTACAATGAGCAGTTCTTC
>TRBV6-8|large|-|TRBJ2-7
CASRPGPIYEQYF
TGTGCCAGCAGGCCGGGACCAATCTACGAGCAGTACTTC
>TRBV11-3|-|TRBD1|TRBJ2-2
CASSLNTGDTGELFF
TGTGCCAGCAGCCTTAATACAGGGGACACCGGGGAGCTGTTTTTT
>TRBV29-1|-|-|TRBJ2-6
CSVTSDVNSGANVLTF
TGCAGCGTTACCTCAGACGTAAACTCTGGGGCCAACGTCCTGACTTTC
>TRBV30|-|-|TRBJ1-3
CAWSAGVANTIYF
TGTGCCTGGAGTGCAGGGGTTGCAAACACCATATATTTT
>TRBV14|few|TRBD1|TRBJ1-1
CASSQEGQGLTEAFF
TGTGCCAGCAGCCAAGAGGGACAGGGCCTCACTGAAGCTTTCTTT